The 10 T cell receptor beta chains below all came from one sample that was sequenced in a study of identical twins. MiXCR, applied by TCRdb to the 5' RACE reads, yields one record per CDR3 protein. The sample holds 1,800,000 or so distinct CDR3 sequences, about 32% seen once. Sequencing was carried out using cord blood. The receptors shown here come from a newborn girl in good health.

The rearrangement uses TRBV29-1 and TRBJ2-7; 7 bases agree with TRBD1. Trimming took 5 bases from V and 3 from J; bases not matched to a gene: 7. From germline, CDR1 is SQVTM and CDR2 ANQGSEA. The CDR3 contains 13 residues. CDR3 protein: CSVTQTGIYEQYF. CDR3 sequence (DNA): TGCAGCGTTACGCAGACAGGGATCTACGAGCAGTACTTC.

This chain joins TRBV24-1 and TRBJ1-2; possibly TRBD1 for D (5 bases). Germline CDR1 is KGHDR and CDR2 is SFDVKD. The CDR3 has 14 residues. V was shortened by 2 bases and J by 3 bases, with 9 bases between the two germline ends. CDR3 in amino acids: CATSDSDSYYGYTF. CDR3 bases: TGTGCCACCAGTGATTCCGACAGCTACTATGGCTACACCTTC.

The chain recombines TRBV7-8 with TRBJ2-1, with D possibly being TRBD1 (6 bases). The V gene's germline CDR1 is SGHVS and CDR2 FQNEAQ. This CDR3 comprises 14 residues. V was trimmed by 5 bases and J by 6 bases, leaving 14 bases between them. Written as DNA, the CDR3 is TGTGCCAGCAGCCCGAAGGGGGTGCGCAATGAGCAGTTCTTC. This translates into CASSPKGVRNEQFF. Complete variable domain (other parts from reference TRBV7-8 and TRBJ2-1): GAGVSQSPRYKVAKRGQDVALRCDPISGHVSLFWYQQALGQGPEFLTYFQNEAQLDKSGLPSDRFFAERPEGSVSTLKIQRTQQEDSAVYLCASSPKGVRNEQFFGPGTRLTVL.

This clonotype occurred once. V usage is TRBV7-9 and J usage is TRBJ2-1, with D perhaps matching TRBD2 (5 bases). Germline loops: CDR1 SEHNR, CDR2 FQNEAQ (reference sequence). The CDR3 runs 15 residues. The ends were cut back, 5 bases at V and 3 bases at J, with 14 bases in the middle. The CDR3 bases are TGTGCCAGCAGCCCCTGTACTAGAGGCTACAATGAGCAGTTCTTC. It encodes CASSPCTRGYNEQFF.

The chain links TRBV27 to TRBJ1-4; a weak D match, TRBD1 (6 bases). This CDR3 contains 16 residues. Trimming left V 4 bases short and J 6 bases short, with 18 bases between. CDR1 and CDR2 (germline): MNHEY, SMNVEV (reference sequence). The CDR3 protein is CASSSISSGGDEKLFF. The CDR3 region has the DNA TGTGCCAGCAGTTCAATATCTTCGGGGGGCGATGAAAAACTGTTTTTT.

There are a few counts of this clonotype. This chain's CDR3 is CASSLVPRDEVRANEKLFF. CDR3 in DNA: TGTGCCAGCAGCTTAGTGCCCCGGGACGAAGTAAGGGCGAATGAAAAACTGTTTTTT. J is TRBJ1-4 and V is TRBV11-2; D is possibly TRBD1 (5 bases). In germline, CDR1 is SGHAT, CDR2 FQNNGV. This CDR3 is 19 amino acids long. V lost 1 base to trimming and J lost 5 bases, with 23 bases between them.

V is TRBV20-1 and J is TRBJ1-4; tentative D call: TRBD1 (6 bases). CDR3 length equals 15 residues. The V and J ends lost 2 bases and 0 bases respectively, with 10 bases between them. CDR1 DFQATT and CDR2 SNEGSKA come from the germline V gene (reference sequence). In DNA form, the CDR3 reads TGCAGTGCTAGAACTCCAGGGGCAACTAATGAAAAACTGTTTTTT. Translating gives CSARTPGATNEKLFF.

Written as DNA, the CDR3 is TGTGCCAGCAGCTTAGGCAGGAACTGGGACAGCTATGGCTACACCTTC. Protein: CASSLGRNWDSYGYTF. The chain couples TRBV11-2 to TRBJ1-2, with 7 bases lining up with TRBD1. CDR1 and CDR2 (germline): SGHAT, FQNNGV. V shed 1 base and J 4 bases; nucleotides not matched to a gene: 9. The CDR3 totals 16 residues. Supplemented by reference TRBV11-2 and TRBJ1-2, the full variable domain reads EAGVAQSPRYKIIEKRQSVAFWCNPISGHATLYWYQQILGQGPKLLIQFQNNGVVDDSQLPKDRFSAERLKGVDSTLKIQPAKLEDSAVYLCASSLGRNWDSYGYTFGSGTRLTVV.

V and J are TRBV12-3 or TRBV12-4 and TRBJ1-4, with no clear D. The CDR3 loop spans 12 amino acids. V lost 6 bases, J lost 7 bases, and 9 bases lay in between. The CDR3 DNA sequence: TGTGCCAGCAGGATAATTGGTGAAAAACTGTTTTTT. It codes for CASRIIGEKLFF.

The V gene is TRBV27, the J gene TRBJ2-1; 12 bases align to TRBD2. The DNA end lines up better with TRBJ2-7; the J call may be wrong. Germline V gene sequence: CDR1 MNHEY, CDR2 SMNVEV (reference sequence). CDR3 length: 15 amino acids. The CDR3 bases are TGTGCCAGCAGGGACAGACTAGCGGGGGCCAATGAGCAGTACTTC. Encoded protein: CASRDRLAGANEQYF.